One and the same sample provided the 24 T cell receptor beta chains below, sequenced in a study of blood T cells in healthy people across ages (dated by TCRdb to between 2014 and 2017). The library was obtained by 5' RACE. Reads for this sample came from an Illumina HiSeq 2500. A second PCR of roughly 7 to 11 cycles was performed with a sample-barcoded 5' primer and a J-beta primer mix. In-frame beta chains were kept once TCRdb had trimmed the public reads at Q25 with fastp and called clones with MiXCR. Each CDR3 protein appears once, grouped with its most common genes and DNA. The sample data list some 880,000 distinct CDR3 sequences, and roughly 35% of these were observed just once. The top ten constitute 13% of the sample. The sequenced sample consisted of blood. Receptors originate from a man aged 18 to 35 in good health.

The chain employs TRBV12-3 or TRBV12-4 and TRBJ1-1, with no clear D. CDR3 length: 14 amino acids. V was trimmed by 7 bases and J by 6 bases, leaving 18 bases between them. This CDR3 reads CASILGLGIPEAFF. The CDR3 DNA is TGTGCCAGCATATTGGGCCTAGGGATACCTGAAGCTTTCTTT.

V gene TRBV12-3 or TRBV12-4 combines with J gene TRBJ2-7, with TRBD1 identical over 11 bases. The ends lost 8 bases at V and 7 bases at J; junction bases unmatched: 7. This CDR3 has 13 residues. The CDR3 DNA follows: TGTGCCAGCGGACGGACAGGGGGCGGTGAGCAGTACTTC. Translating gives CASGRTGGGEQYF.

As for this clonotype: A single base separates this from a much larger clone, so it may be a read error. V usage is TRBV12-3 or TRBV12-4 and J usage is TRBJ2-5; 8 bases line up with TRBD1. This CDR3 comprises 14 residues. Losses at the gene ends were 3 bases for V and 11 bases for J; bases not matched to a gene: 11. Here the CDR3 reads CASSLTPGGNEQYF. The CDR3 DNA is TGTGCCAGCAGTTTGACCCCAGGGGGCAATGAGCAGTACTTC.

This clonotype was seen a few times. The genes are TRBV12-3 or TRBV12-4 and TRBJ2-5, with D perhaps TRBD2 (6 bases). CDR3 size: 14 residues. V lost 5 bases to trimming and J lost 5 bases, with 15 bases between them. The CDR3 nucleotides read TGTGCCAGCAGTACGGGACTCCCCGGGGAGACCCAGTACTTC. It encodes CASSTGLPGETQYF.

This clonotype was counted between two and nine times. The CDR3 coding sequence is TGTGCCAGCAGTTTAGTTGCAGGGCCCTCCACAGATACGCAGTATTTT. Protein product: CASSLVAGPSTDTQYF. This rearrangement joins TRBV12-3 or TRBV12-4 to TRBJ2-3, with a possible D match to TRBD1 (5 bases). This CDR3 is built from 16 residues. V was pared by 1 base and J by 2 bases, with 13 bases between.

V is TRBV12-3 or TRBV12-4 and J is TRBJ2-5; D unresolved. V lost 3 bases and J 4 bases, leaving 6 bases between the germline ends. This CDR3 is built from 12 residues. CDR3 in amino acids: CASSFFRETQYF. The DNA for the CDR3 is TGTGCCAGCAGTTTCTTCCGAGAGACCCAGTACTTC.

This clonotype has only one observation. The V gene is TRBV5-1, the J gene TRBJ1-2; D remains unclear. The germline V and J ends were trimmed by 4 bases and 4 bases, with 14 bases remaining between them. Germline CDR1 is SGHRS and CDR2 is YFSETQ. The CDR3 is 14 amino acids. The CDR3 loop is CASSLEGPLYGYTF. CDR3 bases: TGCGCCAGCAGCCTCGAAGGACCGCTCTATGGCTACACCTTC.

Here the CDR3 DNA reads TGTGCCAGCAGCGGGGCAAGGGACCGCACAGATACGCAGTATTTT. Translated, it gives CASSGARDRTDTQYF. The gene calls are TRBV12-3 or TRBV12-4 and TRBJ2-3; D is tentatively TRBD1 or TRBD2 (5 bases each). CDR3 size: 15 residues. V was trimmed by 6 bases and J by 1 base, leaving 14 bases between them.

V usage is TRBV5-1 and J usage is TRBJ1-2; 8 nucleotides match TRBD1. Germline V lookup: CDR1 SGHRS, CDR2 YFSETQ. There are 14 residues in the CDR3. V shed 4 bases, J shed 3 bases, and the junction held 5 bases outside the gene matches. The CDR3 DNA follows: TGCGCCAGCAGCGACAGGGGCCAGGACTATGGCTACACCTTC. It translates to CASSDRGQDYGYTF.

This chain links TRBV7-9 with TRBJ1-1, with unresolved D. CDR1 SEHNR and CDR2 FQNEAQ come from the germline V gene (reference sequence). The CDR3 has 14 amino acids. V shed 2 bases and J shed 5 bases, with 12 bases lying between them. The CDR3 loop reads CASSLKDVGTEAFF. The CDR3 nucleotides read TGTGCCAGCAGCTTAAAGGACGTAGGAACTGAAGCTTTCTTT. Looking up the rest from reference TRBV7-9 and TRBJ1-1 gives the full variable domain: DTGVSQNPRHKITKRGQNVTFRCDPISEHNRLYWYRQTLGQGPEFLTYFQNEAQLEKSRLLSDRFSAERPKGSFSTLEIQRTEQGDSAMYLCASSLKDVGTEAFFGQGTRLTVV.

This clonotype came up many times. V usage is TRBV12-3 or TRBV12-4 and J usage is TRBJ2-1, with TRBD2 identical over 9 bases. The CDR3 spans 15 residues. J lost 8 bases, V lost 0 bases, and 5 bases had no gene match. The CDR3: CASSLASGGIYEQFF. CDR3 bases: TGTGCCAGCAGTTTAGCTAGCGGGGGCATATATGAGCAGTTCTTC.

This chain connects TRBV28 to TRBJ2-1; 8 bases agree with TRBD1. CDR1 is MDHEN and CDR2 is SYDVKM in the germline V gene. CDR3 length: 12 residues. With 7 bases clipped from V and 7 bases from J, the junction kept 3 bases outside the gene matches. CDR3 DNA: TGTGCCAGCACAGGGGGCTCGAATGAGCAGTTCTTC. Protein product: CASTGGSNEQFF. The complete variable domain, with remaining parts taken from reference TRBV28 and TRBJ2-1, reads DVKVTQSSRYLVKRTGEKVFLECVQDMDHENMFWYRQDPGLGLRLIYFSYDVKMKEKGDIPEGYSVSREKKERFSLILESASTNQTSMYLCASTGGSNEQFFGPGTRLTVL.

The rearrangement joins TRBV12-3 or TRBV12-4 to TRBJ1-5, with D perhaps TRBD1 (6 bases). The germline V and J ends were trimmed by 5 bases and 5 bases, with 10 bases remaining between them. The CDR3 covers 13 residues. The CDR3 reads CASSRTADQPQHF. CDR3 nucleotide sequence: TGTGCCAGCAGTCGGACAGCGGATCAGCCCCAGCATTTT.

About this clonotype: A clone one base away is much larger, so this may be a read error. The V gene is TRBV7-3, the J gene TRBJ2-3; 16 bases agree with TRBD2. Germline assignment: CDR1 SGHTA and CDR2 FQGTGA. The CDR3 consists of 18 residues. The ends lost 4 bases at V and 5 bases at J; junction bases unmatched: 9. CDR3 loop: CASSSFVGLAGGIDTQYF. CDR3 nucleotide sequence: TGTGCCAGCAGCTCATTCGTGGGACTAGCGGGAGGGATAGATACGCAGTATTTT.

The chain has TRBV4-1 and TRBJ2-3; a weak D match, TRBD2 (6 bases). Looked up from germline, CDR1 is MGHRA and CDR2 is YSYEKL. This CDR3 is built from 17 residues. V was shortened by 0 bases and J by 2 bases, with 15 bases between the two germline ends. CDR3 DNA sequence: TGCGCCAGCAGCCAAGATCTGACGGGGGTCCTCACAGATACGCAGTATTTT. It yields the protein CASSQDLTGVLTDTQYF.

The chain links TRBV12-3 or TRBV12-4 to TRBJ2-5; TRBD2 might be the D (5 bases). Trimming pared 5 bases from V and 11 bases from J, leaving 18 bases between. The CDR3 has 13 amino acids. The chain's CDR3 is CASSLGSFGEQYF. DNA for the CDR3: TGTGCCAGCAGTCTCGGCTCTTTCGGGGAGCAGTACTTC.

V usage is TRBV4-1 and J usage is TRBJ2-1; 9 bases fit TRBD2. The V gene's germline CDR1 is MGHRA and CDR2 YSYEKL. With V trimmed by 3 bases and J by 2 bases, 2 bases remained unmatched. This CDR3 spans 15 amino acids. CDR3 region: CASSHPSGTYNEQFF. DNA for the CDR3: TGCGCCAGCAGCCACCCTAGCGGGACCTACAATGAGCAGTTCTTC.

This clonotype appeared a few times. V and J are TRBV5-6 and TRBJ1-1; 8 bases align to TRBD1. In germline, CDR1 is SGHDT, CDR2 YYEEEE. The V and J ends lost 4 bases and 3 bases, in that order; junction bases with no gene match: 5. The CDR3 is made up of 14 amino acids. The CDR3 sequence is CASSGATGDTEAFF. DNA of the CDR3: TGTGCCAGCAGCGGGGCGACAGGGGACACTGAAGCTTTCTTT.

This chain connects TRBV12-3 or TRBV12-4 to TRBJ2-2; D is uncertain. The CDR3 runs 14 residues. V was pared by 7 bases and J by 7 bases, with 16 bases between. CDR3 loop: CASTTQSSVGELFF. Here the CDR3 DNA reads TGTGCCAGCACCACACAATCCAGTGTCGGGGAGCTGTTTTTT.

V is TRBV7-2 and J is TRBJ2-3; D is unclear. V lost 4 bases to trimming and J lost 6 bases, with 17 bases between them. Per the germline V gene, CDR1 is SGHTA and CDR2 is FQGNSA. CDR3 length equals 15 residues. The CDR3 loop reads CASSSPNLLWDTQYF. The CDR3 bases are TGTGCCAGCAGCTCCCCGAACCTCCTTTGGGATACGCAGTATTTT. The full variable domain, its missing parts supplied by reference TRBV7-2 and TRBJ2-3, is GAGVSQSPSNKVTEKGKDVELRCDPISGHTALYWYRQSLGQGLEFLIYFQGNSAPDKSGLPSDRFSAERTGGSVSTLTIQRTQQEDSAVYLCASSSPNLLWDTQYFGPGTRLTVL.

The chain combines TRBV10-3 with TRBJ2-1; TRBD2 matches 7 bases. The last part of the DNA fits TRBJ2-7 better; the J call may be wrong. Germline values: CDR1 ENHRY, CDR2 SYGVKD. This CDR3 is built from 13 residues. The CDR3 DNA follows: TGTGCCACGCAAGCGGGGTCCTACAATGAGCAGTACTTC. It is translated as CATQAGSYNEQYF.

The table lists this clonotype with a few counts. The chain has TRBV12-3 or TRBV12-4 and TRBJ2-3; 13 nucleotides line up with TRBD2. Trimming removed 4 bases from V and 4 bases from J; junction bases left unmatched: 8. The CDR3 is 17 residues long. The CDR3 coding sequence is TGTGCCAGCAGTTCCTATGGGACTAGCGGGGACCCAGATACGCAGTATTTT. Translated, it gives CASSSYGTSGDPDTQYF.

V usage is TRBV6-2 or TRBV6-3 and J usage is TRBJ1-2; a weak D match, TRBD1 (5 bases). Germline assignment: CDR1 MNHEY and CDR2 SVGEGT. The CDR3 totals 14 residues. Trimming took 6 bases from V and 3 from J, leaving 14 bases between them. Here the CDR3 reads CASRQAGGHYGYTF. The CDR3 DNA follows: TGTGCCAGCAGACAGGCTGGAGGGCACTATGGCTACACCTTC.

This rearrangement joins TRBV2 to TRBJ2-2; 8 bases fit TRBD2. This CDR3 is 15 amino acids long. The J segment lost 6 bases and the V segment lost 6 bases, leaving 9 bases of the junction unmatched. Germline CDR1 SNHLY, CDR2 FYNNEI. CDR3 residues: CASSPGRGGSGELFF. The CDR3 bases are TGTGCCAGCAGCCCCGGGAGGGGCGGCTCCGGGGAGCTGTTTTTT.